This T cell receptor beta chain was retrieved from a study of T cells in Graves' hyperthyroidism and ophthalmopathy. Many counts were recorded for this clonotype. Antigen unknown. Overall study results and limits: Appearing also in blood were most of the thyroid clonotypes expanded above 0.001.

In germline, CDR1 is SEHNR, CDR2 FQNEAQ (reference sequence). CDR3 length equals 16 residues. Unmatched junction bases numbered 7, after V lost 2 bases and J lost 2 bases. The study defined stable Graves' hyperthyroidism as no ophthalmopathy progression within 18 months. Patients were excluded because of uncontrolled infection, other autoimmune disease, pregnancy or lactation. The PBMCs were sourced from fresh peripheral blood (less than 11 ml). What was amplified from RNA transcripts were TCR beta CDR3 regions. First-round RT-PCR targeting the TCR CDR3 was performed with the HTBI primer set. A single record per CDR3 protein comes from TCRdb applying MiXCR to the multiplex PCR reads. The sample lists about 720,000 distinct CDR3 sequences; 16% were seen once.

This receptor was identified in a man aged 18-30 years with Graves' hyperthyroidism. The sample comprised blood. The V gene is TRBV7-9, the J gene TRBJ2-3; 7 nucleotides match TRBD2. The CDR3 bases are TGTGCCAGCAGCTTATCAACTAGCGCATACACAGATACGCAGTATTTT. As protein: CASSLSTSAYTDTQYF.